Listed here are 4 T cell receptor beta chains from one sample, sequenced in a study of blood T cell repertoires in COVID-19 (dated by TCRdb to 2018 to 2021). Library creation used the immunoSEQ multiplex PCR assay. TCRdb obtained this table from immuneACCESS and retained in-frame rearrangements with V and J assigned. These tables miss some clones; where compared with another copy, unresolved V genes account for less than half of the shortfall, and the remainder is unexplained. The sample data list about 98,000 clones, and 87% of these were observed just once. The top ten clones comprise roughly 5.6% of the sample. Sequences were obtained from peripheral blood. These receptors all come from a woman aged 45-65 years with COVID-19, enrolled during active disease.

The chain employs TRBV3-1 (or the pseudogene TRBV3-2) and TRBJ1-3, with TRBD1 as a possible D gene (6 bases). Trimming cost V 6 bases and J 3 bases, with 12 bases left between them. Germline V gives CDR1 LGHDT, CDR2 YNNKEL (reference sequence). CDR3 length: 14 residues. The CDR3, as DNA: TGTGCCAGCAGGGGCGACAGGCATGGAAACACCATATATTTT. Protein: CASRGDRHGNTIYF.

V is TRBV7-7 and J is TRBJ2-1, with 10 bases matching TRBD2. The length of the CDR3 is 16 residues. Trimming took 1 base from V and 3 from J; bases not matched to a gene: 3. The germline V gene has CDR1 SSHAT and CDR2 FNYEAQ (reference sequence). The CDR3 region is CASSLVASGGYNEQFF. The CDR3 coding sequence is TGTGCCAGCAGCTTAGTGGCTAGCGGGGGCTACAATGAGCAGTTCTTC.

The chain uses TRBV2 and TRBJ1-4; D unresolved. Germline CDR1 and CDR2: SNHLY and FYNNEI. With 1 base removed from V and 8 bases from J, the gap between germline ends came to 11 bases. The CDR3 extends over 14 amino acids. This CDR3 reads CASSEGPGSEKLFF. The CDR3 DNA sequence: TGTGCCAGCAGTGAAGGGCCCGGGAGCGAAAAACTGTTTTTT.

On this clone itself: Relative to the germline gene, one junction end is altered; a read error may explain this. The chain uses TRBV6-2 or TRBV6-3 and TRBJ2-7; no clear D gene. Germline assignment: CDR1 MNHEY and CDR2 SVGEGT. This CDR3 is built from 11 residues. CDR3 sequence reads: CASSHSYEQYF. For the CDR3, the DNA is TGTGCCAGCAGTCACTCCTACGAGCAGTACTTC.